This T cell receptor (beta chain) was identified during a study of OX40 agonist ivuxolimab in advanced cancers. Some clones are missing from TCRdb's copy, which holds only in-frame ones; the method was immunoSEQ multiplex PCR. This sample has around 82,000 clones, with 88% found just once. CDR3 length: 18 amino acids. The trim removed 1 base at V and 3 bases at J, leaving 7 bases unmatched. Sequenced here: CD4+ or CD8+ T cells sorted from blood, sampled in a trial of the OX40 agonist ivuxolimab. The TCR sequence derives from an adult with an advanced solid tumor such as melanoma, head and neck, liver or kidney cancer. The chain couples TRBV6-7 to TRBJ2-5; 14 bases are shared with TRBD2. TRBV6-7 belongs to the ORF category, with a function that is uncertain. CDR3 protein: CASSYFPPGLAGEETQYF. CDR3 bases: TGTGCCAGCAGTTACTTCCCTCCGGGACTAGCGGGGGAAGAGACCCAGTACTTC.